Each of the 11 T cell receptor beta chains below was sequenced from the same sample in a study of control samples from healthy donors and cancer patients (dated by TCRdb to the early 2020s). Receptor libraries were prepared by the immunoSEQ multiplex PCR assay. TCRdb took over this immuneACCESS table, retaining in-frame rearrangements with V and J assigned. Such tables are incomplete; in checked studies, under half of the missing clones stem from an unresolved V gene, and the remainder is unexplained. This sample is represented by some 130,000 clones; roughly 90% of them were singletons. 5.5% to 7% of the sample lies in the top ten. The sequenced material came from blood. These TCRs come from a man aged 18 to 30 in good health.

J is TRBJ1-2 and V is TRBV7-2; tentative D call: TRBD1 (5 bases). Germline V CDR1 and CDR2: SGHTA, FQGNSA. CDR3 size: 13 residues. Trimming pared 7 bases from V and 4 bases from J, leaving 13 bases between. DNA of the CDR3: TGTGCCAGCACCATCGGGGGGGTCTATGGCTACACCTTC. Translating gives CASTIGGVYGYTF.

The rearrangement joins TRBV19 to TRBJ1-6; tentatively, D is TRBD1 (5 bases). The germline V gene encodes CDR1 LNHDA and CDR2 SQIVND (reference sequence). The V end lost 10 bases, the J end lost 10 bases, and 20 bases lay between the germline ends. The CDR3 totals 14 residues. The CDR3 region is CATSADNWGSPLHF. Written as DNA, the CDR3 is TGTGCCACCTCAGCGGACAATTGGGGATCACCCCTCCACTTT.

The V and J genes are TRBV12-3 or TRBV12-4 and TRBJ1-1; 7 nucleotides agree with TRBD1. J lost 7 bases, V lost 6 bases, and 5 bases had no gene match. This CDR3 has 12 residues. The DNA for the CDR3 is TGTGCCAGCAGCTACAGGGGAATTGAAGCTTTCTTT. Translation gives CASSYRGIEAFF.

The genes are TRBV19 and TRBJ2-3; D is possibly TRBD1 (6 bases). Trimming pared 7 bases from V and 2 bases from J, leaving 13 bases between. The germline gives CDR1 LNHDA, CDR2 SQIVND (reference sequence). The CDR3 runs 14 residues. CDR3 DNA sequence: TGTGCCAGTATGGGGAACAGGGCCACAGATACGCAGTATTTT. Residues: CASMGNRATDTQYF.

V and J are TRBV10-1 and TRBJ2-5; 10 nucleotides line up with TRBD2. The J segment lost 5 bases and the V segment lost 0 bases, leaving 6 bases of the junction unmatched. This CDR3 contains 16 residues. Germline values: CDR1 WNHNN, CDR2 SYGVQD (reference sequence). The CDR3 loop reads CASSESSGGAVETQYF. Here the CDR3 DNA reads TGCGCCAGCAGTGAGTCGAGCGGGGGGGCAGTGGAGACCCAGTACTTC.

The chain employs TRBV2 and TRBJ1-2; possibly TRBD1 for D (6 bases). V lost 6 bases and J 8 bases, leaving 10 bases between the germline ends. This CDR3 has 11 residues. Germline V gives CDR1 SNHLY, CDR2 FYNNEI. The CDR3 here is CASRGHKGYTF. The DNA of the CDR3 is TGTGCCAGCAGGGGACATAAGGGCTACACCTTC.

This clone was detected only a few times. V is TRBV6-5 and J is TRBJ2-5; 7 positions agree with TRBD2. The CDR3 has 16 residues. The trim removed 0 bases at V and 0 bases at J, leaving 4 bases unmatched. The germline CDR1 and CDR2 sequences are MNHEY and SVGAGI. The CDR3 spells CASSYSAGGYQETQYF. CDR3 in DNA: TGTGCCAGCAGTTACTCTGCCGGGGGGTACCAAGAGACCCAGTACTTC.

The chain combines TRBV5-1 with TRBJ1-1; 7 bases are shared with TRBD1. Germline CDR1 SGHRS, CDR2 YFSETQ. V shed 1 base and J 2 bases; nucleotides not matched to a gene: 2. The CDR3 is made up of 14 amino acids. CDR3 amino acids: CASSLTGANTEAFF. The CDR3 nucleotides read TGCGCCAGCAGCTTGACAGGGGCCAACACTGAAGCTTTCTTT.

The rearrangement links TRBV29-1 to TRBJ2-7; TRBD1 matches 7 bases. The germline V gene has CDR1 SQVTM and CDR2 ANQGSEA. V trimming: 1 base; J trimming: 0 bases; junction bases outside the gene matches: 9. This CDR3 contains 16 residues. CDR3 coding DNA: TGCAGCGTTGAAGTTCCCACGGACAGGAGCTCCTACGAGCAGTACTTC. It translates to CSVEVPTDRSSYEQYF.

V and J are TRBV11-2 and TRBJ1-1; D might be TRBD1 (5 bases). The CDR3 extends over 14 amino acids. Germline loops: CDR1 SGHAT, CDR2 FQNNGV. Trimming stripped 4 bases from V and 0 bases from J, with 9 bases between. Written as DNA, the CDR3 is TGTGCCAGCAGCTGGACACTTATGAACACTGAAGCTTTCTTT. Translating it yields CASSWTLMNTEAFF.

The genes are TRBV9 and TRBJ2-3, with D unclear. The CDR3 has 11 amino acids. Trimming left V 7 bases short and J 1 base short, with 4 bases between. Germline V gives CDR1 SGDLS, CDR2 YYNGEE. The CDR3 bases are TGTGCCAGCGGGGGCACAGATACGCAGTATTTT. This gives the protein CASGGTDTQYF.